Included here is one T cell receptor beta chain sequence, with context. The antigen is undetermined. These data come from a study of response to subunit inactivated influenza vaccine. Germline CDR1 reads LGHDT; CDR2 reads YNNKEL (reference sequence). The CDR3 sequence is 15 residues long. Trimming cost V 1 base and J 0 bases, with 7 bases left between them. TCRdb analysed the RT-PCR reads with MiXCR anew, one entry per CDR3 protein. The data hold around 250,000 distinct CDR3 sequences, with 10% to 15% observed a single time. Overall study findings and caveats: Authors suggested each seasonal flu vaccination may recruit only limited numbers of new T cells.

This clonotype was obtained from a man over 45 who received an inactivated influenza vaccine. This chain links TRBV3-1 with TRBJ2-1; D ambiguous. This specimen was non-naive T cells sorted from PBMCs, taken roughly 2 weeks before vaccination. The CDR3: CASSQVRSSYNEQFF. CDR3 sequence (DNA): TGTGCCAGCAGCCAAGTAAGGAGCTCCTACAATGAGCAGTTCTTC.